The T cell receptor (beta chain) described here comes from a study of shared clonotypes between healthy human individuals. The V gene lost 6 bases and the J gene lost 0 bases, with 11 bases spanning the gap. This CDR3 is built from 15 residues. Germline CDR1 reads SNHLY; CDR2 reads FYNNEI. TCRdb keeps only in-frame clones here, not all; method: immunoSEQ multiplex PCR. The sample shows 1,100,000 or so clones, approximately 78% of them seen only once. This clone appeared once. The J gene is TRBJ2-2, the V gene TRBV2, with D possibly matching TRBD1 (6 bases). This receptor was obtained from a man aged 18 to 30 in good health. Some clones in this sample may be carry-over from other donors' samples. The specimen sequenced was memory CD4+ T cells from PBMCs. Subset of the sample: CD45RA-negative fraction. Written as DNA, the CDR3 is TGTGCCAGCAGGCGACAGGCGTCGAACACCGGGGAGCTGTTTTTT. Protein: CASRRQASNTGELFF.